This is a list of T cell receptor beta chains from one sample in a study of blood T cell repertoires in COVID-19. Clones were read by immunoSEQ multiplex PCR, and TCRdb kept only the in-frame ones, dropping some. The sample has fewer than 200,000 clones; 60% to 80% are singletons. The source material was peripheral blood. These receptors originate from a woman in her seventies with acute or convalescent COVID-19. Both conserved end residues are part of each CDR3. Fields, in order: J gene, V gene, clone size, D gene, CDR3 protein, CDR3 DNA. A D gene is named only where the DNA matches it firmly. Clone size appears in some rows only: once, few, many, or a class for an expanded clone.

j_call: TRBJ2-7
v_call: TRBV5-1
clone_size: many
d_call: TRBD2
cdr3_aa: CASSWTTSGPYEQYF
cdr3_nt: TGCGCCAGCAGCTGGACGACTAGCGGTCCCTACGAGCAGTACTTC

j_call: TRBJ2-7
v_call: TRBV6-5
clone_size: NA
d_call: NA
cdr3_aa: CASSYSSSYEQYF
cdr3_nt: TGTGCCAGCAGTTACAGTAGTTCCTACGAGCAGTACTTC

j_call: TRBJ1-1
v_call: TRBV5-5
clone_size: NA
d_call: NA
cdr3_aa: CASSTRPMNTEAFF
cdr3_nt: TGTGCCAGCAGCACCCGTCCTATGAACACTGAAGCTTTCTTT

j_call: TRBJ2-1
v_call: TRBV10-1
clone_size: NA
d_call: TRBD1
cdr3_aa: CASSESGTGTGNEQFF
cdr3_nt: TGCGCCAGCAGTGAGTCGGGGACAGGGACGGGCAATGAGCAGTTCTTC

j_call: TRBJ2-2
v_call: TRBV7-2
clone_size: NA
d_call: TRBD2
cdr3_aa: CASSKRPGLAGNTGELFF
cdr3_nt: TGTGCCAGCAGCAAAAGACCGGGACTAGCGGGAAACACCGGGGAGCTGTTTTTT

j_call: TRBJ2-7
v_call: TRBV11-2
clone_size: NA
d_call: TRBD1
cdr3_aa: CASSLGGQGAHEQYF
cdr3_nt: TGTGCCAGCAGCTTAGGGGGACAGGGTGCCCACGAGCAGTACTTC

j_call: TRBJ2-7
v_call: TRBV15
clone_size: NA
d_call: NA
cdr3_aa: CATSRGGLDSYEQYF
cdr3_nt: TGTGCCACCAGCAGAGGAGGGCTAGACTCCTACGAGCAGTACTTC

j_call: TRBJ1-4
v_call: TRBV2
clone_size: NA
d_call: NA
cdr3_aa: CASSRDTGKLFF
cdr3_nt: TGTGCCAGCAGTCGGGATACGGGAAAACTGTTTTTT

j_call: TRBJ2-3
v_call: TRBV3-1/TRBV3-2
clone_size: once
d_call: NA
cdr3_aa: CASSHELSRTDTQYF
cdr3_nt: TGTGCCAGCAGCCACGAACTCTCTAGGACAGATACGCAGTATTTT

j_call: TRBJ2-2
v_call: TRBV5-1
clone_size: NA
d_call: TRBD2
cdr3_aa: CASSLSGRAHGELFF
cdr3_nt: TGCGCCAGCAGCTTAAGCGGGAGGGCCCACGGGGAGCTGTTTTTT

j_call: TRBJ2-3
v_call: TRBV3-1/TRBV3-2
clone_size: few
d_call: TRBD1
cdr3_aa: CASSQQGASVDTQYF
cdr3_nt: TGTGCCAGCAGTCAACAGGGGGCTTCGGTAGATACGCAGTATTTT

j_call: TRBJ2-7
v_call: TRBV5-1
clone_size: NA
d_call: TRBD1
cdr3_aa: CASSFQPGGDEQYF
cdr3_nt: TGCGCCAGCAGCTTTCAGCCAGGGGGCGACGAGCAGTACTTC

j_call: TRBJ2-3
v_call: TRBV5-1
clone_size: NA
d_call: TRBD2
cdr3_aa: CASSLRSGRAQTDTQYF
cdr3_nt: TGCGCCAGCAGCTTGAGAAGCGGGAGGGCCCAGACAGATACGCAGTATTTT

j_call: TRBJ2-2
v_call: TRBV5-4
clone_size: NA
d_call: NA
cdr3_aa: CASSFIGSTGELFF
cdr3_nt: TGTGCCAGCAGCTTTATCGGGTCCACCGGGGAGCTGTTTTTT

j_call: TRBJ1-1
v_call: TRBV29-1
clone_size: NA
d_call: NA
cdr3_aa: CSVAASGNTEAFF
cdr3_nt: TGCAGCGTTGCTGCTTCGGGGAACACTGAAGCTTTCTTT

j_call: TRBJ2-3
v_call: TRBV6-5
clone_size: NA
d_call: NA
cdr3_aa: CATLGKITDTQYF
cdr3_nt: TGTGCCACGCTAGGAAAAATCACAGATACGCAGTATTTT

j_call: TRBJ2-5
v_call: TRBV15
clone_size: NA
d_call: TRBD1
cdr3_aa: CATSRRDRVTKTQYF
cdr3_nt: TGTGCCACCAGCAGGCGGGACAGGGTCACTAAGACCCAGTACTTC

j_call: TRBJ1-2
v_call: TRBV7-2
clone_size: once
d_call: NA
cdr3_aa: CASSLRGSNYGYTF
cdr3_nt: TGTGCCAGCAGCTTAAGGGGATCAAACTATGGCTACACCTTC

j_call: TRBJ2-7
v_call: TRBV5-4
clone_size: once
d_call: NA
cdr3_aa: CASSFQGPYEQYF
cdr3_nt: TGTGCCAGCAGCTTCCAGGGCCCCTACGAGCAGTACTTC

j_call: TRBJ1-4
v_call: TRBV6-6
clone_size: NA
d_call: NA
cdr3_aa: CASRRLDGSNEKLFF
cdr3_nt: TGTGCCAGCAGGCGATTGGACGGGAGTAATGAAAAACTGTTTTTT

j_call: TRBJ1-5
v_call: TRBV28
clone_size: few
d_call: NA
cdr3_aa: CASSRVLGASQPQHF
cdr3_nt: TGTGCCAGCAGCCGAGTGTTGGGGGCGAGTCAGCCCCAGCATTTT

j_call: TRBJ2-7
v_call: TRBV6-5
clone_size: NA
d_call: NA
cdr3_aa: CASSYSARGAVYEQYF
cdr3_nt: TGTGCCAGCAGTTACTCAGCTCGGGGGGCCGTCTACGAGCAGTACTTC

j_call: TRBJ2-7
v_call: TRBV2
clone_size: NA
d_call: NA
cdr3_aa: CASSDGRSFYEQYF
cdr3_nt: TGTGCCAGCAGTGACGGTAGAAGTTTCTACGAGCAGTACTTC

j_call: TRBJ1-1
v_call: TRBV5-4
clone_size: NA
d_call: NA
cdr3_aa: CASSRNRNTEAFF
cdr3_nt: TGTGCCAGCAGCCGAAACAGGAACACTGAAGCTTTCTTT

j_call: TRBJ2-1
v_call: TRBV4-1
clone_size: NA
d_call: TRBD2
cdr3_aa: CASSPGLAHETSYNEQFF
cdr3_nt: TGCGCCAGCAGCCCCGGACTAGCGCATGAGACCTCCTACAATGAGCAGTTCTTC

j_call: TRBJ1-2
v_call: TRBV14
clone_size: NA
d_call: NA
cdr3_aa: CASSPYFGGNYGYTF
cdr3_nt: TGTGCCAGCAGCCCCTACTTCGGGGGAAACTATGGCTACACCTTC

j_call: TRBJ2-5
v_call: TRBV3-1/TRBV3-2
clone_size: NA
d_call: TRBD2
cdr3_aa: CASSQDLGGDETQYF
cdr3_nt: TGTGCCAGCAGCCAAGATTTGGGAGGGGACGAGACCCAGTACTTC

j_call: TRBJ2-2
v_call: TRBV14
clone_size: NA
d_call: TRBD2
cdr3_aa: CASSQEEVQREFDRTGELFF
cdr3_nt: TGTGCCAGCAGCCAAGAAGAGGTCCAGCGGGAGTTCGATCGAACCGGGGAGCTGTTTTTT

j_call: TRBJ2-7
v_call: TRBV3-1/TRBV3-2
clone_size: NA
d_call: TRBD2
cdr3_aa: CASSLTGTRNEQYF
cdr3_nt: TGTGCCAGCAGCCTTACCGGGACTAGGAACGAGCAGTACTTC

j_call: TRBJ2-5
v_call: TRBV5-4
clone_size: NA
d_call: TRBD2
cdr3_aa: CASSTRTSGQETQYF
cdr3_nt: TGTGCCAGCAGCACGCGGACTAGCGGGCAAGAGACCCAGTACTTC

j_call: TRBJ2-1
v_call: TRBV5-8
clone_size: NA
d_call: TRBD2
cdr3_aa: CASSVDPLSTGGKFF
cdr3_nt: TGTGCCAGCAGCGTGGACCCTTTATCGACGGGAGGGAAGTTCTTC